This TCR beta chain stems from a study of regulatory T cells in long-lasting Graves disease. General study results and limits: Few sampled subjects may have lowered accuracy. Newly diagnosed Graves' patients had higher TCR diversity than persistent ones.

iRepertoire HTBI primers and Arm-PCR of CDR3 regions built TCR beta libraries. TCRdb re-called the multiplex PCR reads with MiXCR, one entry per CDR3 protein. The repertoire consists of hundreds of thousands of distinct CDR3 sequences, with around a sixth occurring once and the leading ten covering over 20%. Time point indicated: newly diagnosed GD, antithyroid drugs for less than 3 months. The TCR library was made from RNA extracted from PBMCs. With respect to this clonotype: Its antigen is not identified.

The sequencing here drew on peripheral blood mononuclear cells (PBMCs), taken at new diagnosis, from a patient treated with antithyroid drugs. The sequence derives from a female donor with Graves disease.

The CDR3 nucleotides are TGTGCCAGCAGTGTATACCGGGCCGGGGAGCTGTTTTTT. This codes for CASSVYRAGELFF. The rearrangement joins TRBV27 to TRBJ2-2; D is ambiguous. There are 13 residues in the CDR3. CDR1 MNHEY and CDR2 SMNVEV come from the germline V gene (reference sequence). Between the trimmed V and J ends, which lost 5 bases and 6 bases, there was a span of 10 bases.